A selection of T cell receptor beta chains follows, all from one sample in a study of T cell clusters in autoimmune cytopenias. TCRdb reanalyzed the multiplex PCR reads, giving one entry per CDR3 protein sequence and no DNA. Its table lists some 11,000 distinct CDR3 sequences. The same sample was also used in a study of T cell repertoires in aging, cancer and after chemotherapy.

Sequencing was done on a sample of peripheral blood. These receptor sequences come from a human donor in good health. Both conserved end residues are part of each CDR3. Not all rows give a size; the values are once, few, many and, for expanded clones, a class.

V	size	J	CDR3
TRBV30	.	TRBJ2-1	CAWSVGATHYNEQFF
TRBV6-6	.	TRBJ1-4	CASRQGTLAEKLFF
TRBV12-3/TRBV12-4	.	TRBJ1-1	CASSPGGRYTEAFF
TRBV24-1	.	TRBJ2-3	CATSDARTFGTDTQYF
TRBV27	.	TRBJ2-7	CASRLTRSYEQYF
TRBV29-1	medium-sized	TRBJ2-7	CSVSAGGPYEQYF
TRBV6-5	.	TRBJ2-7	CASSYSRTGDYEQYF
TRBV27	.	TRBJ2-1	CASSPPRGSAYNEQFF
TRBV18	.	TRBJ2-6	CASSPFSGRGANVLTF
TRBV19	.	TRBJ2-7	CASSSPGGRTYEQYF
TRBV29-1	medium-sized	TRBJ2-5	CSVEDGGEAQYF
TRBV19	.	TRBJ2-3	CASNPGGLADTQYF
TRBV6-5	.	TRBJ2-7	CASSYGGTPSYEQYF
TRBV11-1	.	TRBJ2-1	CASSQRASGIKFF
TRBV29-1	medium-sized	TRBJ1-1	CSVGTGRNTEAFF
TRBV19	.	TRBJ2-5	CASSPRGGDRSIQETQYF
TRBV13	.	TRBJ1-1	CASSHFRDGEAFF
TRBV30	.	TRBJ1-2	CAWSRLRGDGYTF
TRBV15	.	TRBJ2-1	CATAGTVYEQFF
TRBV27	.	TRBJ2-6	CASSRFLSGANVLTF
TRBV19	.	TRBJ2-7	CASSPVAGIYEQYF
TRBV28	.	TRBJ1-1	CASSSKHGGARTEAFF
TRBV10-2	.	TRBJ1-5	CASGEDRGNQPQHF
TRBV6-5	medium-sized	TRBJ2-1	CASRSSGGLNEQFF
TRBV10-3	.	TRBJ2-3	CAISEVVDTQYF
TRBV12-3/TRBV12-4	.	TRBJ2-1	CASLTGGGEQFF
TRBV29-1	medium-sized	TRBJ1-2	CSVRDRGKGGYTF
TRBV29-1	medium-sized	TRBJ2-6	CSVRTSGANVLTF
TRBV6-6	.	TRBJ1-3	CASSYSIFNRNTIYF
TRBV27	medium-sized	TRBJ2-3	CASSSQGQVHTDTQYF
TRBV6-1	.	TRBJ2-5	CASSQQIRGAVQETQYF
TRBV19	.	TRBJ1-1	CASRPKQGGNTEAFF
TRBV19	.	TRBJ1-4	CASSMVAPNEKLFF
TRBV6-5	.	TRBJ1-4	CASSYGQGRVKLFF
TRBV27	.	TRBJ2-7	CASSLNQGHEQYF
TRBV7-6	.	TRBJ2-3	CASSGRTDTQYF
TRBV12-3/TRBV12-4	.	TRBJ2-3	CASSQTTSGSDTQYF